Below are 8 T cell receptor beta chains sequenced from a single sample in a study of immune characterization of retroperitoneal liposarcoma. TCRdb re-called the PCR reads with MiXCR, one entry per CDR3 protein. The sample includes about 10,000 distinct CDR3 sequences, around 30% of them seen just once. Source material: tumor tissue. The source is a male donor with retroperitoneal liposarcoma.

By share, this clonotype counts as medium-sized. V gene TRBV7-8 combines with J gene TRBJ2-3, with D perhaps TRBD1 (6 bases). Germline V CDR1 and CDR2: SGHVS, FQNEAQ. CDR3 size: 16 residues. Trimming pared 6 bases from V and 1 base from J, leaving 17 bases between. CDR3 sequence (DNA): TGTGCCAGCAGTCGACTCTTTAGACAGGGCACAGATACGCAGTATTTT. Encoded protein: CASSRLFRQGTDTQYF.

The genes are TRBV10-3 and TRBJ2-5; TRBD1 agrees at 7 bases. The better agreement between TRBJ2-7 and the DNA end casts doubt on the J call. This CDR3 has 12 amino acids. The germline gives CDR1 ENHRY, CDR2 SYGVKD. CDR3 region: CAIRGTDYEQYF. The CDR3 DNA is TGTGCCATCAGGGGGACAGACTACGAGCAGTACTTC.

Judged by abundance, this clonotype is medium-sized. The chain uses TRBV12-3 or TRBV12-4 and TRBJ2-3, with 11 bases lining up with TRBD1. CDR3 length: 17 amino acids. Trimming at V came to 5 bases and at J to 1 base, leaving 8 bases not matched to a gene. In DNA, the CDR3 is TGTGCCAGCAGTCTAGGACAGGGGGCAGGTGGCACAGATACGCAGTATTTT. It specifies CASSLGQGAGGTDTQYF.

This chain joins TRBV27 and TRBJ2-1; D gene uncertain. TRBJ2-5 matches the DNA end more closely, so the J call is doubtful. CDR3 length: 14 amino acids. From germline, CDR1 is MNHEY and CDR2 SMNVEV (reference sequence). The chain's CDR3 is CASSFNGDQETQYF. In DNA, the CDR3 is TGTGCCAGCAGTTTTAATGGGGACCAAGAGACCCAGTACTTC.

At least ten counts were recorded for this clonotype. This chain connects TRBV7-9 to TRBJ2-1; D not resolved. Near its end, the DNA agrees better with TRBJ2-7, so the J call may be wrong. Looked up from germline, CDR1 is SEHNR and CDR2 is FQNEAQ (reference sequence). The CDR3 has 15 residues. DNA for the CDR3: TGTGCCAGCAGCTTAATCGTCCCCTCCTACAATGAGCAGTACTTC. Its protein product is CASSLIVPSYNEQYF.

This clonotype has only a few counts. The chain joins TRBV6-1 to TRBJ2-5, with 8 positions matching TRBD2. The DNA end is a closer match to TRBJ2-1, so the J assignment may be wrong. This CDR3 region has 13 residues. Germline-derived CDR1 and CDR2 are MNHNS and SASEGT. CDR3 nucleotides: TGTGCCAGCACCGGGACTAGTTTAAATGAGCAGTTCTTC. Residues: CASTGTSLNEQFF.

The sample holds a few counts of this clonotype. At one of its ends the junction is not consistent with the germline gene, which may arise from a read error. The genes are TRBV6-1 and TRBJ2-1, with TRBD1 matching over 9 bases. The germline gives CDR1 MNHNS, CDR2 SASEGT. The length of the CDR3 is 14 residues. This chain's CDR3 is CASREDRGGYEQFF. The CDR3 DNA is TGTGCCAGCAGAGAAGACAGGGGGGGGTACGAGCAGTTCTTC.

This clonotype came up a few times. The chain carries TRBV25-1 and TRBJ1-1; D not certain. This CDR3 contains 14 residues. Trimming left V 4 bases short and J 0 bases short, with 9 bases between. Germline CDR1 MGHDK, CDR2 SYGVNS. The CDR3 DNA sequence: TGTGCCAGCAGTGGAGACACCCTGAACACTGAAGCTTTCTTT. Translation gives CASSGDTLNTEAFF.